This paragraph covers one T cell receptor beta chain sequence. Germline assignment: CDR1 LGHDT and CDR2 YNNKEL (reference sequence). CDR3 length: 14 residues. V gave up 4 bases and J gave up 4 bases; unmatched junction bases: 6. The data derive from a study of control samples from healthy donors and cancer patients. Profiled with immunoSEQ multiplex PCR; TCRdb holds only in-frame clones, not every one. The repertoire has about 150,000 clones, roughly 93% of them found once; the top ten carry more than 4.5%. The chain recombines TRBV3-1 (or the pseudogene TRBV3-2) with TRBJ1-1; 7 bases are shared with TRBD1. Material for sequencing was blood. This sequence was found in a man younger than 35 in good health. CDR3 bases: TGTGCCAGCAGCCCCACTGGGACAGCCACTGAAGCTTTCTTT. Translation gives CASSPTGTATEAFF.